Listed here are 23 T cell receptor beta chains from one sample, sequenced in a study of metastatic and nonmetastatic thyroid tumors. Nobody among the patients had been given any treatment before thyroid surgery. MiXCR was used by TCRdb to re-call the PCR reads. Of approximately 35,000 clones in the sample, 35% to 40% are singletons; the top ten hold about 20%. Material: tumor tissue. The receptors were gathered from a female donor with papillary thyroid cancer or a benign thyroid nodule (not recorded which). Some clones in this sample may be carry-over from other donors' samples.

The chain recombines TRBV4-1 with TRBJ2-2; D perhaps matches TRBD1 (6 bases). Germline V gene data show CDR1 as MGHRA and CDR2 as YSYEKL. The CDR3 loop spans 16 amino acids. V gave up 4 bases and J gave up 0 bases, with 12 bases separating them. The CDR3 DNA reads TGCGCCAGCAGCCTAACCGGGACAACGAACACCGGGGAGCTGTTTTTT. As protein: CASSLTGTTNTGELFF.

This clone was picked up a small number of times. This chain connects TRBV6-2 or TRBV6-3 to TRBJ1-6; a possible D gene is TRBD1 (5 bases). There are 13 residues in the CDR3. The V gene's germline CDR1 is MNHEY and CDR2 SVGEGT. The ends were cut back, 7 bases at V and 5 bases at J, with 9 bases in the middle. Written as DNA, the CDR3 is TGTGCCAGCACCGACAGTGATAATTCACCCCTCCACTTT. It is translated as CASTDSDNSPLHF.

This clone was detected only a few times. CDR3 nucleotide sequence: TGTGCCAGCAATGCAGGGCCTATGAACACTGAAGCTTTCTTT. As protein: CASNAGPMNTEAFF. V and J are TRBV2 and TRBJ1-1; TRBD1 is a possible D gene (5 bases). The CDR3 consists of 14 residues. Germline-derived CDR1 and CDR2 are SNHLY and FYNNEI. The V and J ends lost 7 bases and 0 bases respectively, with 12 bases between them.

This clone was counted ten times or more. The chain has TRBV28 and TRBJ2-1, with D unclear. Per germline, CDR1 MDHEN and CDR2 SYDVKM. The CDR3 is 14 amino acids. V was clipped by 2 bases and J by 7 bases, with 12 bases between them. For the CDR3, the DNA is TGTGCCAGCAGTTTAGAACTCGGGTCGAATGAGCAGTTCTTC. Protein sequence: CASSLELGSNEQFF.

This clone is a singleton in its sample. The V gene is TRBV4-1, the J gene TRBJ2-7; D might be TRBD1 (6 bases). The length of the CDR3 is 17 residues. Looked up from germline, CDR1 is MGHRA and CDR2 is YSYEKL. V was shortened by 0 bases and J by 2 bases, with 17 bases between the two germline ends. For the CDR3, the DNA is TGCGCCAGCAGCCAAGATAAGTGGGCAGGGGTCCCCTACGAGCAGTACTTC. Its translation is CASSQDKWAGVPYEQYF.

V is TRBV2 and J is TRBJ2-7; D possibly uses TRBD1 or TRBD2 (5 bases each). V was pared by 6 bases and J by 4 bases, with 19 bases between. There are 15 residues in the CDR3. Per germline, CDR1 SNHLY and CDR2 FYNNEI. This CDR3 is CASRLGRGTQYEQYF. CDR3 DNA sequence: TGTGCCAGCAGATTGGGACGAGGTACTCAATACGAGCAGTACTTC.

V and J are TRBV5-1 and TRBJ2-6; D is unresolved. The germline V gene encodes CDR1 SGHRS and CDR2 YFSETQ. V lost 4 bases and J lost 0, with 14 bases in between. This CDR3 spans 17 amino acids. As DNA, the CDR3 is TGCGCCAGCAGCGACGTTTCTTACCTCTCTGGGGCCAACGTCCTGACTTTC. Protein sequence: CASSDVSYLSGANVLTF. The full variable domain, in which reference TRBV5-1 and TRBJ2-6 provide the parts outside the CDR3, is KAGVTQTPRYLIKTRGQQVTLSCSPISGHRSVSWYQQTPGQGLQFLFEYFSETQRNKGNFPGRFSGRQFSNSRSEMNVSTLELGDSALYLCASSDVSYLSGANVLTFGAGSRLTVL.

The chain employs TRBV7-9 and TRBJ1-3; no clear D gene. Trimming stripped 6 bases from V and 4 bases from J, with 13 bases between. There are 14 residues in the CDR3. Per the germline V gene, CDR1 is SEHNR and CDR2 is FQNEAQ (reference sequence). CDR3 coding DNA: TGTGCCAGCAGTCTCCAATCGGGAGGAAACACCATATATTTT. This encodes CASSLQSGGNTIYF.

The chain links TRBV19 to TRBJ2-1; no clear D. V lost 5 bases and J 2 bases, leaving 13 bases between the germline ends. The CDR3 spans 15 residues. Germline CDR1 reads LNHDA; CDR2 reads SQIVND (reference sequence). CDR3 protein: CASSLGRQPYNEQFF. The CDR3 region has the DNA TGTGCCAGTAGTCTCGGCCGCCAACCCTACAATGAGCAGTTCTTC.

This chain uses TRBV11-3 with TRBJ2-1, with 8 bases that match TRBD1. The germline V gene has CDR1 SGHNT and CDR2 YENEEA. V shed 5 bases and J 6 bases; nucleotides not matched to a gene: 6. The CDR3 covers 14 residues. CDR3 residues: CASSMIGQGNEQFF. For the CDR3, the DNA is TGTGCCAGCAGCATGATCGGACAGGGCAATGAGCAGTTCTTC.

This clone was counted only a few times. The CDR3, as DNA: TGTGCCAGCAGCTCCACGAGGGGGAAGAATGAGCAGTTCTTC. It translates to CASSSTRGKNEQFF. This rearrangement joins TRBV7-9 to TRBJ2-1, with D possibly TRBD1 on 6 matching bases. The V gene lost 4 bases and the J gene lost 7 bases, with 14 bases spanning the gap. Germline values: CDR1 SEHNR, CDR2 FQNEAQ (reference sequence). The CDR3 covers 14 residues.

The V call is TRBV11-2, the J call TRBJ2-1, with TRBD2 matching over 13 bases. J was trimmed by 5 bases and V by 1 base; bases with no gene match: 2. Germline V gene data show CDR1 as SGHAT and CDR2 as FQNNGV. This CDR3 is 16 amino acids long. The CDR3 DNA reads as TGTGCCAGCAGCTTAGGGGGACTAGCGGGGAACAATGAGCAGTTCTTC. Translating gives CASSLGGLAGNNEQFF.

The table lists this clone with a few counts. The chain couples TRBV28 to TRBJ1-4; a weak D match, TRBD1 (6 bases). Germline values: CDR1 MDHEN, CDR2 SYDVKM. This CDR3 spans 12 amino acids. Trimming removed 4 bases from V and 10 bases from J, with 10 bases in between. The CDR3 sequence: CASSYRGGKLFF. The DNA of the CDR3 is TGTGCCAGCAGTTACCGAGGGGGAAAACTGTTTTTT.

In its sample, this clone was seen a few times. This chain links TRBV12-3 or TRBV12-4 with TRBJ1-2; D not certain. This CDR3 comprises 13 residues. V was clipped by 0 bases and J by 6 bases, with 8 bases between them. The DNA for the CDR3 is TGTGCCAGCAGTTTAGCGCAAGGAGATGGCTACACCTTC. Its translation is CASSLAQGDGYTF.

The chain links TRBV30 to TRBJ1-2; unclear D gene. This CDR3 is built from 14 residues. V was cut by 0 bases and J by 8 bases, with 16 bases left in between. From germline, CDR1 is GTSNPN and CDR2 SVGIG (reference sequence). DNA of the CDR3: TGTGCCTGGAGTGTAGACGGCCTTGTTCGGGGCTACACCTTC. It is translated as CAWSVDGLVRGYTF.

The CDR3 sequence: CASSQVQGYEQYF. The CDR3 region has the DNA TGCGCCAGCAGCCAAGTACAGGGTTACGAGCAGTACTTC. The chain links TRBV4-1 to TRBJ2-7, with a possible D match to TRBD1 (6 bases). V gave up 1 base and J gave up 4 bases, with 8 bases separating them. The CDR3 has 13 amino acids. Germline-derived CDR1 and CDR2 are MGHRA and YSYEKL.

This clone showed up just a few times. V and J are TRBV25-1 and TRBJ2-1; 9 positions agree with TRBD1. V shed 6 bases and J 0 bases; nucleotides not matched to a gene: 21. The CDR3 has 21 residues. CDR1 and CDR2 from the germline V gene are MGHDK and SYGVNS. This CDR3 is CASSAAPGQGVPGGSYNEQFF. The CDR3 DNA sequence: TGTGCCAGCAGCGCAGCACCGGGACAGGGAGTCCCTGGGGGCTCCTACAATGAGCAGTTCTTC.

This clone was seen a few times. This rearrangement joins TRBV6-1 to TRBJ1-3, with no clear D. Germline V CDR1 and CDR2: MNHNS, SASEGT. The germline V and J ends were trimmed by 7 bases and 3 bases, with 13 bases remaining between them. The CDR3 loop spans 14 amino acids. CDR3 nucleotide sequence: TGTGCCAGCAAGTTGACTGATGATGGAAACACCATATATTTT. It encodes CASKLTDDGNTIYF.

This clone was observed a few times. The chain is built from TRBV27 and TRBJ2-1, with D possibly being TRBD1 (6 bases). Germline V gene sequence: CDR1 MNHEY, CDR2 SMNVEV (reference sequence). This CDR3 spans 14 amino acids. With 10 bases removed from V and 0 bases from J, the gap between germline ends came to 13 bases. Here the CDR3 DNA reads TGTGCCACCAGGGGTCTTAGCTCCTACAATGAGCAGTTCTTC. Protein: CATRGLSSYNEQFF.

The CDR3 region has the DNA TGTGCCACTACCACTAGCGGTGGGAACACCGGGGAGCTGTTTTTT. It translates to CATTTSGGNTGELFF. The gene calls are TRBV6-2 or TRBV6-3 and TRBJ2-2; TRBD2 aligns across 8 bases. CDR3 length equals 15 residues. CDR1 is MNHEY and CDR2 is SVGEGT in the germline V gene. V shed 10 bases and J 1 base; nucleotides not matched to a gene: 8.

This clone appeared a few times. The chain uses TRBV12-3 or TRBV12-4 and TRBJ1-2; maybe TRBD1 (5 bases). V lost 3 bases to trimming and J lost 2 bases, with 13 bases between them. CDR3 length equals 15 residues. The CDR3 nucleotides read TGTGCCAGCAGTTTGGGGGTCGGGGTCAACTATGGCTACACCTTC. Its translation is CASSLGVGVNYGYTF.

The chain recombines TRBV28 with TRBJ1-2, with 8 bases that match TRBD1. CDR1 is MDHEN, CDR2 SYDVKM, per germline. Germline trimming cut 3 bases from V and 8 bases from J; bases unmatched to any gene: 8. The CDR3 has 14 residues. Here the CDR3 reads CASSLDRVDPGYTF. The CDR3 nucleotides read TGTGCCAGCAGTTTGGACAGGGTGGACCCAGGCTACACCTTC.

This clone was detected only a few times. The chain is built from TRBV12-5 and TRBJ1-1; tentative D call: TRBD1 (5 bases). V was clipped by 7 bases and J by 4 bases, with 13 bases between them. The CDR3 contains 13 residues. CDR1 is LGHNT, CDR2 FRNRAP, per germline. CDR3 sequence: CASALQVFTEAFF. CDR3 bases: TGTGCTAGTGCCCTACAGGTTTTCACTGAAGCTTTCTTT.